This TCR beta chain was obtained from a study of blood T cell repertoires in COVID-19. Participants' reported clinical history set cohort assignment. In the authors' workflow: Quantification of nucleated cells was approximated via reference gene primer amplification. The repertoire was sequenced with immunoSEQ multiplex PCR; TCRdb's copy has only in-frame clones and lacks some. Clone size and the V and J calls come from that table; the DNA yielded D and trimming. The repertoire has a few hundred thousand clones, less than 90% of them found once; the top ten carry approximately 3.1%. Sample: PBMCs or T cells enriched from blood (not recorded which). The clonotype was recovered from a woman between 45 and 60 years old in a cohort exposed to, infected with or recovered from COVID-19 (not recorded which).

The CDR3 sequence is CASSLRGQGREKLFF. In DNA, the CDR3 is TGTGCCAGCAGCTTGAGGGGACAGGGCCGAGAAAAACTGTTTTTT. The rearrangement joins TRBV5-8 to TRBJ1-4; TRBD1 matches at 9 bases. The germline CDR1 and CDR2 sequences are SGHTS and YDEGEE. CDR3 size: 15 residues. V shed 1 base, J shed 8 bases, and the junction held 6 bases outside the gene matches.